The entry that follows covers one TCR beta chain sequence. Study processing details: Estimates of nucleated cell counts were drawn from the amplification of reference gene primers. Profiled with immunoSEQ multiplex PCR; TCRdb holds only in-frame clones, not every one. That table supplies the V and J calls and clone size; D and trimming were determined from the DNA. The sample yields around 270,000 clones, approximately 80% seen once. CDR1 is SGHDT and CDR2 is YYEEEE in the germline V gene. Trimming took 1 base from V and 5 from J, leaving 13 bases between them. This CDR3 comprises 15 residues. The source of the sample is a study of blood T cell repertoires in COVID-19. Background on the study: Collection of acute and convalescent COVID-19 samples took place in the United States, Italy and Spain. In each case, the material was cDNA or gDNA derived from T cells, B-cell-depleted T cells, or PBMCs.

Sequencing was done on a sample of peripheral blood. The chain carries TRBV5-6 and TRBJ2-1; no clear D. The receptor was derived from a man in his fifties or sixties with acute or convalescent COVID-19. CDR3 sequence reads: CASSLFNLVHNEQFF. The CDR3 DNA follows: TGTGCCAGCAGCTTGTTCAACCTAGTTCACAATGAGCAGTTCTTC.